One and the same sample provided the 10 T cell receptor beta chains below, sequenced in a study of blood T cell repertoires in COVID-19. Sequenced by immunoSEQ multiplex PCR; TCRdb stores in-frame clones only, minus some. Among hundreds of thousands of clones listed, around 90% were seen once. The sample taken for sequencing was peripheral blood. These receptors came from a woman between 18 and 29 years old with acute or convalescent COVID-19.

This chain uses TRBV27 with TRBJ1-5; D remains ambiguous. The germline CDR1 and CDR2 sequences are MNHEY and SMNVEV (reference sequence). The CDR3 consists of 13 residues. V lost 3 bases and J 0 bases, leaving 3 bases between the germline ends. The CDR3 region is CASSFYSNQPQHF. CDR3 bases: TGTGCCAGCAGTTTTTATAGCAATCAGCCCCAGCATTTT.

As DNA, the CDR3 is TGTGCCAGCAGCTTAGTTAGGGTAACAGGGCGAAGGAATACGCAGTATTTT. Its translation: CASSLVRVTGRRNTQYF. The chain links TRBV7-2 to TRBJ2-3, with a weak D call TRBD1 (6 bases). CDR1 is SGHTA and CDR2 is FQGNSA in the germline V gene. The ends were cut back, 1 base at V and 7 bases at J, with 21 bases in the middle. The CDR3 is made up of 17 amino acids. Variable domain in full (rest from reference TRBV7-2 and TRBJ2-3): GAGVSQSPSNKVTEKGKDVELRCDPISGHTALYWYRQSLGQGLEFLIYFQGNSAPDKSGLPSDRFSAERTGGSVSTLTIQRTQQEDSAVYLCASSLVRVTGRRNTQYFGPGTRLTVL.

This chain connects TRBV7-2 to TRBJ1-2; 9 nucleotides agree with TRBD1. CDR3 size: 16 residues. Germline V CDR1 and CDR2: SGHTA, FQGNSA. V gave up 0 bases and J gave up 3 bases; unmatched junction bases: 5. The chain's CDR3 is CASSLAAGQGYYGYTF. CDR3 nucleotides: TGTGCCAGCAGCTTAGCCGCGGGACAGGGTTACTATGGCTACACCTTC.

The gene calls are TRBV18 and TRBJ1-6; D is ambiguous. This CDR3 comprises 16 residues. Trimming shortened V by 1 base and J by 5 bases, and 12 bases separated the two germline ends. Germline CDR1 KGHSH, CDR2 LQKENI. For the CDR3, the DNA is TGTGCCAGCTCACCACGGGAGCCCCGGGATAATTCACCCCTCCACTTT. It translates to CASSPREPRDNSPLHF.

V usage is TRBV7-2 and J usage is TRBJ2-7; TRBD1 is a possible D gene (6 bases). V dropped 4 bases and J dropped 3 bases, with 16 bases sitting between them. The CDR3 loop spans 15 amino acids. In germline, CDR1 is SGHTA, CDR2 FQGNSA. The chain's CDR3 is CASSSGQVAVYEQYF. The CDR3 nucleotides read TGTGCCAGCAGCTCGGGACAAGTGGCGGTCTACGAGCAGTACTTC.

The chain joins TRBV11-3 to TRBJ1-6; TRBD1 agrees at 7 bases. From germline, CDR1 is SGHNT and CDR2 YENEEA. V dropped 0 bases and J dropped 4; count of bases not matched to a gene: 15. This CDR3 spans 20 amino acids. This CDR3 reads CASSLEIPGTDSFYNSPLHF. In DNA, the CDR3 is TGTGCCAGCAGCTTAGAGATCCCCGGGACAGATTCCTTTTATAATTCACCCCTCCACTTT.

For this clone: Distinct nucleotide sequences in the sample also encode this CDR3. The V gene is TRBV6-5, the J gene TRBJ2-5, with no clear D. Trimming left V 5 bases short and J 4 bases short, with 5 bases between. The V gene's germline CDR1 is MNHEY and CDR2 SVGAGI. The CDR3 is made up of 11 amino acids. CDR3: CASSPGETQYF. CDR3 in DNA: TGTGCCAGCAGTCCGGGAGAGACCCAGTACTTC.

CDR3 in DNA: TGTGCCACCAGTGATCCCTCCGTGAACTATGGCTACACCTTC. It yields the protein CATSDPSVNYGYTF. The chain joins TRBV24-1 to TRBJ1-2; D not resolved. The CDR3 has 14 residues. The germline V gene encodes CDR1 KGHDR and CDR2 SFDVKD. V gave up 3 bases and J gave up 2 bases, with 9 bases separating them.

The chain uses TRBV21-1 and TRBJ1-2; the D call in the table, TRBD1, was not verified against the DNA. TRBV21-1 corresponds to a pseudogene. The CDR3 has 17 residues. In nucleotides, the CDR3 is TGTGCCAGCAGCAACGGTACAGGGGTTAGCAACTTCTATGGCTACACCTTC. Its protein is CASSNGTGVSNFYGYTF.

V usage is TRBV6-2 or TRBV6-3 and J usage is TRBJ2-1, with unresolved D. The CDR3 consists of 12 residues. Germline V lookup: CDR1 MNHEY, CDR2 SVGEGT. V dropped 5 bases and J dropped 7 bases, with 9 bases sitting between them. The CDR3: CASSPNSNEQFF. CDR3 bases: TGTGCCAGCAGTCCGAATAGTAATGAGCAGTTCTTC.